This T cell receptor (beta chain) was identified in a study of T cell responses to AZD1222 COVID-19 vaccine. V was pared by 0 bases and J by 1 base, with 7 bases between. In germline, CDR1 is SGHRS, CDR2 YFSETQ. The CDR3 is 14 amino acids. The study's findings and limits: Reports indicate that nearly half of spike-specific TCRs are directed at unmutated variant regions. All repertoire sampling was performed exclusively after the peak T cell response. Recipients of two AZD1222 doses showed rising Spike-specific TCR breadth and depth.

TCRdb keeps only in-frame clones here, not all; method: immunoSEQ multiplex PCR. The sample carries some 200,000 clones, under 95% recorded once. In regard to this clone: The antigen is not known. The sample carries other DNA sequences with the same CDR3.

The source material was peripheral blood, sampled on day 0 of AZD1222 vaccination. V and J are TRBV5-1 and TRBJ2-5; D assignment may be TRBD1 or TRBD2 (6 bases each). The TCR sequence derives from an adult in good health. The DNA for the CDR3 is TGCGCCAGCAGCTTGGCGGGGGCCCAAGAGACCCAGTACTTC. Translation: CASSLAGAQETQYF.